This T cell receptor beta chain was captured in a study of blood T cell repertoires in COVID-19. With 2 bases removed from V and 2 bases from J, the gap between germline ends came to 21 bases. The CDR3 extends over 19 amino acids. Per the germline V gene, CDR1 is LGHNA and CDR2 is YNFKEQ. Generated by immunoSEQ multiplex PCR, the TCRdb table keeps only in-frame clones and is missing some. The sample lists 140,000 to 150,000 clones, around 90% occurring once. Source material: peripheral blood. This receptor was identified in a man between 65 and 80 years old with acute or convalescent COVID-19. The chain carries TRBV4-2 and TRBJ2-2; D may be TRBD2 (6 bases). The CDR3 protein is CASSQWFGGTSKNTGELFF. In DNA, the CDR3 is TGTGCCAGCAGCCAATGGTTCGGGGGAACCTCAAAAAACACCGGGGAGCTGTTTTTT.